A selection of T cell receptor beta chains follows, all from one sample in a study of blood T cell repertoires in COVID-19. Generated by immunoSEQ multiplex PCR, the TCRdb table keeps only in-frame clones and is missing some. The data contain more than 90,000 clones, roughly four fifths of them seen just once; the ten biggest clones take up 4.1%. The sequencing input was peripheral blood. These receptors all come from a man aged 55 to 70 with acute or convalescent COVID-19. CDR3s include the opening cysteine and the closing phenylalanine or tryptophan. A D gene is named only where the DNA matches it firmly. The size entry is marked missing in some rows and otherwise reads once, few, many or a size class.

clone size,V gene,D gene,J gene,CDR3 protein,CDR3 DNA
-,TRBV2,-,TRBJ2-3,CASSEGTYSDTQYF,TGTGCCAGCAGTGAGGGGACTTACTCGGATACGCAGTATTTT
-,TRBV29-1,-,TRBJ1-2,CSVGGFYGYTF,TGCAGCGTCGGGGGATTCTATGGCTACACCTTC
once,TRBV6-5,TRBD2,TRBJ2-3,CASSYGGGFTDTQYF,TGTGCCAGCAGTTACGGGGGGGGATTTACAGATACGCAGTATTTT
-,TRBV2,-,TRBJ1-1,CASSKRTDLEAFF,TGTGCCAGCAGTAAAAGGACAGATCTTGAAGCTTTCTTT
-,TRBV19,-,TRBJ1-2,CASSRWNYGYTF,TGTGCCAGTAGTCGGTGGAACTATGGCTACACCTTC
-,TRBV2,-,TRBJ1-5,CASSVGQGSNQPQHF,TGTGCCAGCAGTGTAGGGCAGGGGAGCAATCAGCCCCAGCATTTT
-,TRBV11-2,-,TRBJ1-5,CASSLGSNQPQHF,TGTGCCAGCAGCTTAGGGAGTAATCAGCCCCAGCATTTT
-,TRBV18,-,TRBJ2-1,CASSRMGPSDNEQFF,TGTGCCAGCTCACGTATGGGCCCCTCGGACAATGAGCAGTTCTTC
-,TRBV2,-,TRBJ2-2,CASSPDITGELFF,TGTGCCAGCAGTCCGGACATCACCGGGGAGCTGTTTTTT
-,TRBV7-2,-,TRBJ1-4,CASSLSQREYEKLFF,TGTGCCAGCAGCTTAAGTCAACGGGAGTATGAAAAACTGTTTTTT
-,TRBV7-9,-,TRBJ1-2,CASSLARLLDSGYTF,TGTGCCAGCAGCTTAGCGAGGCTCCTGGATAGTGGCTACACCTTC
-,TRBV12-3/TRBV12-4,-,TRBJ2-7,CASSNDSPREQYF,TGTGCCAGCAGCAACGACAGCCCGAGGGAGCAGTACTTC
-,TRBV12-3/TRBV12-4,-,TRBJ2-5,CASSLGSQETQYF,TGTGCCAGCAGTTTAGGCAGCCAAGAGACCCAGTACTTC
-,TRBV30,-,TRBJ2-4,CAWKLDSNIQYF,TGTGCCTGGAAGTTGGACTCAAACATTCAGTACTTC
-,TRBV30,-,TRBJ1-2,CAWSMRGDGYTF,TGTGCCTGGAGTATGAGAGGAGATGGCTACACCTTC
once,TRBV19,-,TRBJ1-3,CATNSRSGSGNTIYF,TGTGCCACTAATAGTAGATCGGGGAGCGGAAACACCATATATTTT
-,TRBV2,-,TRBJ1-2,CASSEWRNGDGYTF,TGTGCCAGCAGTGAATGGAGAAACGGGGATGGCTACACCTTC
-,TRBV12-3/TRBV12-4,-,TRBJ1-5,CVSGGGWDLHF,TGTGTGTCGGGGGGGGGCTGGGATTTACATTTT
-,TRBV10-1,-,TRBJ1-1,CASSPGGREAEAFF,TGCGCCAGCAGCCCTGGAGGGCGCGAGGCTGAAGCTTTCTTT
-,TRBV11-3,TRBD2,TRBJ2-3,CASSETGTSGADTQYF,TGTGCCAGCAGCGAAACCGGGACTAGCGGGGCAGATACGCAGTATTTT
-,TRBV27,TRBD1,TRBJ1-5,CASSPRTGANPGQPQHF,TGTGCCAGCAGTCCTCGGACAGGGGCGAACCCCGGGCAGCCCCAGCATTTT
-,TRBV7-2,-,TRBJ2-5,CASSLGRDSNWQETQYF,TGTGCCAGCAGCTTAGGGCGGGACAGTAATTGGCAAGAGACCCAGTACTTC
-,TRBV7-6,TRBD1,TRBJ1-3,CASSLGPTGDGNTIYF,TGTGCCAGCAGCTTAGGGCCCACAGGGGACGGAAACACCATATATTTT
-,TRBV6-5,-,TRBJ1-5,CASSYSGQGGQPQHF,TGTGCCAGCAGTTACTCGGGTCAGGGTGGGCAGCCCCAGCATTTT
once,TRBV27,-,TRBJ1-2,CASSRDTRSNYGYTF,TGTGCCAGCAGTCGGGACACGCGATCGAACTATGGCTACACCTTC
-,TRBV27,-,TRBJ2-2,CASSLWRRGNTGGELFF,TGTGCCAGCAGTTTATGGAGGAGGGGAAACACGGGCGGGGAGCTGTTTTTT
-,TRBV5-6,-,TRBJ2-7,CASSFSASSYEQYF,TGTGCCAGCAGCTTCTCGGCTAGCTCCTACGAGCAGTACTTC
-,TRBV3-1/TRBV3-2,TRBD2,TRBJ2-1,CASSLGTSGRGNEQFF,TGTGCCAGCAGCCTCGGGACTAGCGGGAGGGGGAATGAGCAGTTCTTC
-,TRBV2,-,TRBJ1-1,CAIQKDSSNTEAFF,TGTGCCATCCAAAAGGACAGTTCGAACACTGAAGCTTTCTTT
-,TRBV30,-,TRBJ1-6,CAWSSRGYSPLHF,TGTGCCTGGAGTTCACGAGGGTATTCACCCCTCCACTTT
-,TRBV7-2,-,TRBJ1-3,CASSSPRLSSGNTIYF,TGTGCCAGCAGCTCCCCCCGGTTGAGCTCTGGAAACACCATATATTTT
-,TRBV24-1,TRBD1,TRBJ2-1,CATSEPGTGSSYNEQFF,TGTGCCACCAGTGAGCCCGGGACAGGGAGCTCCTACAATGAGCAGTTCTTC
-,TRBV7-2,-,TRBJ2-3,CASSLNPFRGGAEDTQYF,TGTGCCAGCAGCTTAAATCCCTTTAGAGGGGGGGCGGAAGATACGCAGTATTTT
-,TRBV5-1,-,TRBJ2-2,CASSLGTITNTGELFF,TGCGCCAGCAGCCTAGGGACAATTACTAACACCGGGGAGCTGTTTTTT
-,TRBV5-1,-,TRBJ1-2,CASSLQGGGYTF,TGCGCCAGCAGCTTGCAGGGTGGGGGCTACACCTTC
-,TRBV16,-,TRBJ1-5,CASSQIQDSNQPQHF,TGTGCCAGCAGCCAAATTCAGGATAGCAATCAGCCCCAGCATTTT
-,TRBV6-2/TRBV6-3,TRBD2,TRBJ2-5,CASSLVRGLAGVKTQYF,TGTGCCAGCAGCCTCGTCCGGGGACTAGCGGGGGTAAAGACCCAGTACTTC
-,TRBV4-3,TRBD1,TRBJ1-2,CASSQLTTGGYGYTF,TGCGCCAGCAGCCAACTTACGACAGGGGGCTATGGCTACACCTTC
-,TRBV14,-,TRBJ1-2,CASSPPGTVLYGYTF,TGTGCCAGCAGCCCGCCAGGAACGGTTCTCTATGGCTACACCTTC
-,TRBV7-9,-,TRBJ1-4,CASSPGGQWGNEKLFF,TGTGCCAGCAGCCCCGGGGGTCAATGGGGGAATGAAAAACTGTTTTTT
many,TRBV6-5,TRBD1,TRBJ1-1,CASSSRQGRNTEAFF,TGTGCCAGCAGTTCTAGACAGGGGAGGAACACTGAAGCTTTCTTT
-,TRBV12-3/TRBV12-4,-,TRBJ1-1,CASSLGDTEAFF,TGTGCCAGCAGTTTAGGGGACACAGAAGCTTTCTTT
-,TRBV6-1,TRBD1,TRBJ1-1,CASSEGRTGDAFF,TGTGCCAGCAGTGAAGGGAGGACAGGGGACGCTTTCTTT
-,TRBV10-2,-,TRBJ2-5,CASSEWQGSETQYF,TGCGCCAGCAGTGAGTGGCAGGGAAGCGAGACCCAGTACTTC
-,TRBV4-1,-,TRBJ1-4,CASSQAEVWEKLFF,TGCGCCAGCAGCCAAGCCGAGGTTTGGGAAAAACTGTTTTTT